This TCR beta chain emerged from a study of cytomegalovirus exposure and HLA in healthy donors (dated by TCRdb to 2015 to 2018). With respect to the entire study: An earlier analysis of approximately 640 of the donors reported about 290 Gb of sequence data and 100 million to 130 million unique TCR beta sequences from 150 million to 200 million T cells. Typing coverage differed by locus: A, B, C, DRB1 and DQB1 were typed in about 629-640 donors, DQA1 in about 550, DPA1 in nearly 610, and DPB1 in roughly 450. A later analysis re-analyzed previously published TCR beta repertoires from 666 donors and added high-resolution HLA genotyping to study TCR occurrence patterns. All discovery cohort repertoires had been generated on a single sequencing platform. Along with the roughly 670-subject first cohort, a separate validation cohort of over 90 different subjects was used. Using immunosequencing, the study profiled T cell repertoires from some 670 subjects and related those repertoires to cytomegalovirus serostatus. A later genetic analysis took genome-wide SNP genotypes for about 55% of the 666 donors and used that subset as a discovery cohort. The study combined high-throughput TCR immunosequencing, statistical association of individual TCRs with disease status, and machine learning to predict cytomegalovirus infection status. The study was designed to test whether signatures of past pathogen exposure could be identified by cataloging public T cell receptors. Donor age, sex, ethnicity and CMV serostatus were compiled together with the repertoire data. The later analysis used no new phenotypic data to find candidate immune exposures, relying instead on TCR beta sequences and their occurrence across donors. To decide whether each TCR beta V gene segment behaved as functional or pseudogenic, an earlier analysis of some 600 of the donors relied on high-throughput TCR beta sequencing. On average, roughly 250,000 unique TCR beta nucleotide sequences were sequenced per donor among a few hundred genotyped donors of the cohort, with roughly 20% of those sequences being non-productive. Roughly five DR-DQ haplotypes were treated as single units for association and clustering because of strong linkage in the cohort. Among the roughly 380 genotyped donors, around 81% belonged to the genetic ancestry cluster associated with self-reported Caucasian donors. An early release that covered about 600 HLA-typed donors contained approximately 290 gigabases of sequencing data and 80 million or so unique TCR sequences. HLA typing included class I and class II loci at four-digit resolution.

In total, roughly 670 healthy bone marrow donors made up the cohort. All cohort members were sampled while nominally healthy, although unrecorded immune exposures were likely present. The donor tested CMV seropositive, placing the donor among the roughly 270 seropositive members of the cohort. A peripheral blood sample was provided by each donor, and peripheral blood mononuclear cells were used for TCR beta sequencing. The Qiagen DNeasy Blood Extraction Kit was used to extract genomic DNA from the blood cell samples. Libraries were built with the immunoSEQ multiplex PCR assay. For the multiplex PCR, a mixture combining 60 forward primers for TCR Vbeta segments and 13 reverse primers for TCR Jbeta segments was used. The CDR3 region of rearranged TCR beta genes was amplified from genomic DNA with a multiplex PCR assay. The amplified TCR beta libraries were sequenced on the Illumina HiSeq System as 87-base-pair reads. In the source study's methods: Across the 700 or so repertoires, a later analysis counted around 80 million unique TCR beta chains, around 11 million of which were shared by at least two donors. Raw reads were error-corrected and collapsed into unique sequences with a nearest-neighbor algorithm that merged closely related sequences to remove PCR and sequencing errors. Alignment of CDR3 sequences to IMGT reference sequences was used to assign V, D and J gene segments. For a sequence to be retained, a match of at least six nucleotides to both a V gene segment and a J gene segment was required. Rearrangements were called productive when the CDR3 lacked stop codons and stayed in frame with V and J; all others were non-productive. Following IMGT convention, CDR3 was defined as the stretch from the second conserved V-encoded cysteine to the conserved J-encoded phenylalanine. In an earlier analysis of 587 of the donors, sequences lacking an unambiguous match to a single V gene segment were excluded. In an earlier analysis of 500 to 750 of the donors, V segments were called functional above 56.7% productive rearrangements and were called segregating when the between-donor standard deviation exceeded 5%. A statistical classification framework was built for diagnosing cytomegalovirus status from the catalog of TCR beta chain sequences. V and J gene assignment, in a later analysis, came from comparing TCR nucleotide sequences with IMGT/GENE-DB human TR gene sequences. Using the TCRdist pipeline, a later analysis assigned CDR3 sequences along with most-parsimonious VDJ recombination scenarios. In a later analysis, every TCR beta chain was defined by the combination of its CDR3 amino acid sequence and its V-gene family, and reads without a unique V-gene family were dropped. A later analysis removed several hundred highly shared, low-generation-probability nucleotide sequences to deal with suspected cross-contamination and a sequencing artifact. For each public chain, a later analysis derived a clonal expansion index from normalized ranks of inferred template counts within each repertoire. Generation probabilities in a later analysis came from a VDJ recombination model fitted to out-of-frame rearrangements, and those results were checked against IGoR. Hypergeometric tests were used in a later analysis to score TCR-TCR, TCR-HLA and TCR-CMV co-occurrence, with a repertoire-size bias correction applied to the TCR pairs. To estimate false discovery rates, a later analysis permuted the HLA or CMV assignments 20 times. In a later analysis, co-occurring TCRs were grouped using DBSCAN, and TCRdist sequence similarity was added for clustering within HLA-allele-positive subsets. Repertoires with fewer than 30,000 or more than 120,000 public chains were left out of co-occurrence clustering, as were a handful of repertoires with anomalous nucleotide sharing. TCRdb re-hosts the immuneACCESS table, in-frame sequences only. Its copies lack some clones; in the studies checked, an unresolved V gene accounts for under half of them, and the cause for the rest is not known. V, J and clone size are those of that table, while D and trimming were read from the DNA. The sample profile shows 130,000 to 150,000 clones; approximately 79% of them were found once. Together, the top ten hold 4.3% of the sample.

Here is what the overall study found, with its caveats: A further reported finding was that TCR beta sequences accurately predicted the HLA-A and HLA-B alleles for most subjects in the first cohort. Fewer than 20 rarely observed V segments, including chromosome 9 orphons, were excluded from the earlier analysis of some 590 of the donors because counts were too low. When HLA alleles, especially DR and DQ, strongly co-occurred, TCR associations were difficult to assign to individual alleles. The classifier was reported to diagnose cytomegalovirus status with high specificity and sensitivity in both the original and validation cohorts. The cohort was sequenced for TCR beta chains only, and without alpha or paired-chain data the features that could be detected were limited. Most TCR sequences were observed very rarely across donors, whereas some public TCRs were present in many individuals. In vitro tests confirmed that a few of the cytomegalovirus-associated TCR beta chains recognize cytomegalovirus antigens. Several of the top co-occurrence clusters appeared to be linked to parvovirus B19, influenza, CMV and Epstein-Barr virus, according to a later analysis. Broadly in line with IMGT annotations, most TCR beta V segments showed up in productive rearrangements about 87% or about 30% of the time in an earlier analysis of 450 to 750 of the donors. Linkage disequilibrium might explain the correlated functional status among segregating V segments, but an unknown experimental factor could not be excluded. Roughly uniform sequencing depth across donors was assumed in presence/absence analyses, although this assumption may not hold. Compared with the approximately 700-donor mean, donors in an Asian-associated ancestry cluster had fewer N-insertions in productive TCRs, according to a later genetic analysis. An association between a missense DCLRE1C variant and V-gene and J-gene trimming of TCR beta chains was found in a later genetic analysis and replicated in an independent cohort. A later analysis found that TCR association rates varied across HLA loci, with DRB1 alleles showing the most associated TCRs and HLA-C alleles the fewest. The authors suggested that the approach could potentially be extended to other disease states and immunological phenotypes. A group of highly shared sequence variants was considered likely to be a technical artifact of the sequencing pipeline. In a later analysis, HLA-associated TCR beta chains were found to be more clonally expanded and to have lower generation probabilities than equally common non-associated chains. Because HLA typing was missing for some donors at each locus, association tests included only the typed subset. Immune exposure information for the cohort was limited to CMV serostatus. The study listed 150 to 200 TCR beta chains as associated with cytomegalovirus. Most CMV-associated TCR beta chains appeared to be HLA-restricted in a later analysis, and the HLA associations seemed to be driven largely by CMV exposure. At a false discovery rate of 0.05, a later analysis linked about 16,000 TCR beta sequences to specific HLA alleles. Some IMGT-functional V segments, including TRBV6-2 and TRBV6-3, could not be distinguished by the 87-base-pair reads and were therefore excluded.

This clone was detected only a few times. The antigen it recognizes is unknown. The record has no base qualities; no much larger clone is one base away. The CDR3 runs 14 residues from the cysteine to the phenylalanine. Here the CDR3 DNA is all that survives: 42 bases in frame from base 1. The germline V and J ends show losses of 4 bases and 6 bases respectively, and no gene match explains 1 base of the junction. The germline V gene (reference sequence) sets CDR1 to MNHNY and CDR2 to SVGAGI. The V and J segments used are TRBV6-6 and TRBJ2-1; 12 nucleotides in the junction match TRBD2. This TCR was sampled from a man younger than 35 in good health and CMV-seropositive. The sequenced material came from PBMCs. The DNA sequence is TGTGCCAGCAGTTCGACTAGCGGGAGCAATGAGCAGTTCTTC. It encodes CASSSTSGSNEQFF.